This T cell receptor beta chain was retrieved from a study of shared clonotypes between healthy human individuals. Overall study results and limits: Blood alone was sampled, and tissue repertoires likely differ.

About this clone: Its antigen is undetermined.

CDR1 and CDR2 from the germline V gene are SGHNT and YENEEA. The CDR3 runs 13 residues. Trimming took 4 bases from V and 3 from J, leaving 10 bases between them. Genomic DNA (from each subset) was split evenly across several immunoSEQ plates. TCRdb keeps only in-frame clones here, not all; method: immunoSEQ multiplex PCR. Among more than 1,200,000 clones listed, about 98.5% were seen once. This receptor was taken from a young man in good health. The chain has TRBV11-3 and TRBJ2-7; D might be TRBD2 (5 bases). The sequenced sample consisted of naive CD4+ T cells sorted from blood. As for subset: CD45RA+ positively selected. For the CDR3, the DNA is TGTGCCAGCAGCTGGACGGGAAGCTACGAGCAGTACTTC. Translating it yields CASSWTGSYEQYF.